This T cell receptor (beta chain) was observed in a study of T cells expressing NK-cell markers. The CDR3 is made up of 18 amino acids. Per germline, CDR1 MDHEN and CDR2 SYDVKM. One entry per CDR3 protein, without DNA, is what TCRdb gives after re-calling the 5' RACE reads. The sample has approximately 170,000 distinct CDR3 sequences, and its top ten clones hold 20% to 25%. V gene TRBV28 combines with J gene TRBJ2-3; TCRdb outputs TRBD1, but without DNA this stays unchecked. This receptor was identified in a man aged 18 to 69 in good health. The sequencing input was blood T cells: a sorted CD56 or NKG2C T cell subset, CD4+ or CD8+ T cells, or bulk PBMC T cells (not recorded which). CDR3 residues: CASRKGDLTAVGGDTQYF.